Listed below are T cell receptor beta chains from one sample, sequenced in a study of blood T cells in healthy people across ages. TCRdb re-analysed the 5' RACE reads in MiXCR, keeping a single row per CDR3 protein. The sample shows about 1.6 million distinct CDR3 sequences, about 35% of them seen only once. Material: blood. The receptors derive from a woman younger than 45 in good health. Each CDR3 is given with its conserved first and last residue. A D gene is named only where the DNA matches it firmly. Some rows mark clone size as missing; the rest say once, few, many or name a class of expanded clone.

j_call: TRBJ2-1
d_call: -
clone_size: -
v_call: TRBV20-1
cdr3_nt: TGCAGTGCTAACATCAGGGAAACAAACTACAATGAGCAGTTCTTC
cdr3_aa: CSANIRETNYNEQFF

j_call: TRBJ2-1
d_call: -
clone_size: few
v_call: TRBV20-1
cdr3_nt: TGCAGTGCTAGACCCACGGGTTACTCCTACAATGAGCAGTTCTTC
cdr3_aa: CSARPTGYSYNEQFF

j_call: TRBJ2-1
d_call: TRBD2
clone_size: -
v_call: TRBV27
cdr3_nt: TGTGCCAGCAGTTTAGGGAGCGGGGCGTCCTACAATCAGCAGTTCTTC
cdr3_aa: CASSLGSGASYNQQFF

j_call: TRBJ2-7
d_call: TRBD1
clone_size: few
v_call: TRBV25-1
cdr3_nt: TGTGCCAGCAGTACTAGGAACAGGGGGCGTCTTCACGAGCAGTACTTC
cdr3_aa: CASSTRNRGRLHEQYF

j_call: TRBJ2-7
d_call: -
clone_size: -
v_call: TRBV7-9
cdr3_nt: TGTGCCAGCAGCGACGATGGTAGGGCGGCTCCCTACGAGCAGTACTTC
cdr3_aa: CASSDDGRAAPYEQYF

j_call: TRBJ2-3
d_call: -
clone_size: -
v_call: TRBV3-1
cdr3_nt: TGTGCCAGCAGTCGTGTCCTGGGGGTGTCGCAGTATTTT
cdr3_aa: CASSRVLGVSQYF

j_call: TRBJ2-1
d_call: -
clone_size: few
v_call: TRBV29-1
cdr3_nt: TGCAGCGTTGTCCTAGTTGATGAGCAGTTCTTC
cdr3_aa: CSVVLVDEQFF

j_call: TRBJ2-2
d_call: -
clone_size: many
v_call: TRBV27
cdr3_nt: TGTGCCAGCAGTTCGGGACGGCTCACCGGGGAGCTGTTTTTT
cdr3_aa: CASSSGRLTGELFF

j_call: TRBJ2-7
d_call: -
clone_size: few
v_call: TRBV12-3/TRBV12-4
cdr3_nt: TGTGCCAGCACCCGGAGCCCCTACGAGCAGTACTTC
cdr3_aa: CASTRSPYEQYF

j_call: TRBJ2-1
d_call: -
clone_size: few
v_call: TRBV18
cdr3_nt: TGTGCCAACTCACCATCGGACGGGTACAATGAGCAGTTCTTC
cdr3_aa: CANSPSDGYNEQFF

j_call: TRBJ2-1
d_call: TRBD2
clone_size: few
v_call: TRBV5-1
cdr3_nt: TGCGCCAGCAGCTTAATGTCGACTAGCGGGATTTTAGGCTCCTACAATGAGCAGTTCTTC
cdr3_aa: CASSLMSTSGILGSYNEQFF

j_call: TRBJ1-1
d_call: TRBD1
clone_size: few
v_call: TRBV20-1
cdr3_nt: TGCAGTGCTAACGACAGGGGACTCTTCGAAGCTTTCTTT
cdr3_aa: CSANDRGLFEAFF

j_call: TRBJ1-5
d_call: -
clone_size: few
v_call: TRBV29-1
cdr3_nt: TGCAGCGTTGAAGAGATTCGAGACCCCCAGCATTTT
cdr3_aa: CSVEEIRDPQHF

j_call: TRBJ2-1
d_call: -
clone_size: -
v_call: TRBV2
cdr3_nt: TGTGCCAGCAAGTTCAGGCAGGGGACCCGAACTTACAATGAGCAGTTCTTC
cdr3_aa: CASKFRQGTRTYNEQFF